The clone carrying this T cell receptor beta chain was observed a few times. As processed by the authors: Using reference gene primer amplification, nucleated cell counts were estimated. Sequencing used immunoSEQ multiplex PCR; TCRdb keeps in-frame clones, though not all of them. That table supplies the V and J calls and clone size; D and trimming were determined from the DNA. This table holds over 250,000 clones, 86% found once. This sample is part of a study of blood T cell repertoires in COVID-19. In the study overall: COVID-19 samples, acute and convalescent, were from the United States, Italy and Spain.

The J segment lost 1 base and the V segment lost 1 base, leaving 4 bases of the junction unmatched. The germline gives CDR1 LGHDT, CDR2 YNNKEL (reference sequence). The CDR3 totals 18 residues. The study drew participants aged about 18 to 95 years from roughly 25 US areas. Participants had their cohort set by participant-reported clinical history. V and J are TRBV3-1 (or the pseudogene TRBV3-2) and TRBJ2-1, with TRBD2 matching over 13 bases. The specimen sequenced was PBMCs or T cells enriched from blood (not recorded which). The source of this sequence is a woman under 30 who had recovered from COVID-19. CDR3 loop: CASSQVTSGRGSYNEQFF. In DNA form, the CDR3 reads TGTGCCAGCAGCCAAGTAACTAGCGGGAGGGGTTCCTACAATGAGCAGTTCTTC.